Listed below are T cell receptor beta chains from one sample, sequenced in a study of T cell clonotyping in hematopoietic cell transplantation. Sequencing used immunoSEQ multiplex PCR; TCRdb keeps in-frame clones, though not all of them. Of about 18,000 clones listed, more than 70% are singletons. Sequencing was performed on peripheral blood mononuclear cells, taken before stem cell transplant. The receptor source for this set is a man aged 45-65 years with acute myeloid leukemia. Some clones in this sample may be carry-over from other donors' samples. Each CDR3 is given with its conserved first and last residue. A D gene is named only where the DNA matches it firmly. The listing skips clone size in some rows; elsewhere it reads once, few, many or a size class.

abundance: .; j_gene: TRBJ1-1; v_gene: TRBV4-3; d_gene: TRBD1; len: 14; CDR3aa: CASSRETGGTEAFF; CDR3nt: TGCGCCAGCAGTCGAGAGACAGGGGGGACTGAAGCTTTCTTT
abundance: .; j_gene: TRBJ2-3; v_gene: TRBV19; d_gene: TRBD1; len: 15; CDR3aa: CASSTGTGPPDTQYF; CDR3nt: TGTGCCAGTAGTACCGGGACAGGGCCCCCAGATACGCAGTATTTT
abundance: .; j_gene: TRBJ2-7; v_gene: TRBV15; d_gene: TRBD1; len: 14; CDR3aa: CATRKDRGGYEQYF; CDR3nt: TGTGCCACCAGGAAAGACAGGGGAGGCTACGAGCAGTACTTC
abundance: .; j_gene: TRBJ1-2; v_gene: TRBV5-4; d_gene: .; len: 15; CDR3aa: CASSSRTEGNYGYTF; CDR3nt: TGTGCCAGCAGCTCCCGGACAGAGGGGAACTATGGCTACACCTTC
abundance: .; j_gene: TRBJ1-2; v_gene: TRBV30; d_gene: .; len: 14; CDR3aa: CAWSSPGLNYGYTF; CDR3nt: TGTGCCTGGAGTAGTCCGGGGCTAAACTATGGCTACACCTTC
abundance: .; j_gene: TRBJ2-7; v_gene: TRBV13; d_gene: .; len: 15; CDR3aa: CASNSRERNSYEQYF; CDR3nt: TGTGCCAGCAACTCAAGGGAGCGGAACTCCTACGAGCAGTACTTC
abundance: .; j_gene: TRBJ2-2; v_gene: TRBV7-7; d_gene: .; len: 13; CDR3aa: CASSHRFTGELFF; CDR3nt: TGTGCCAGCAGCCACAGATTCACCGGGGAGCTGTTTTTT
abundance: .; j_gene: TRBJ2-5; v_gene: TRBV7-2; d_gene: TRBD2; len: 14; CDR3aa: CASNLAGGMETQYF; CDR3nt: TGTGCCAGTAACCTAGCGGGGGGGATGGAGACCCAGTACTTC
abundance: .; j_gene: TRBJ2-7; v_gene: TRBV28; d_gene: .; len: 13; CDR3aa: CASSLDSTYEQYF; CDR3nt: TGTGCCAGCAGTTTAGACAGTACCTACGAGCAGTACTTC
abundance: .; j_gene: TRBJ1-5; v_gene: TRBV4-1; d_gene: .; len: 15; CDR3aa: CASSQDLGAGQPQHF; CDR3nt: TGCGCCAGCAGCCAAGATCTGGGGGCAGGACAGCCCCAGCATTTT
abundance: once; j_gene: TRBJ2-2; v_gene: TRBV5-6; d_gene: .; len: 13; CDR3aa: CATRTVNTGELFF; CDR3nt: TGTGCCACCAGAACAGTGAACACCGGGGAGCTGTTTTTT
abundance: .; j_gene: TRBJ2-3; v_gene: TRBV4-3; d_gene: .; len: 13; CDR3aa: CASSQDSRDTQYF; CDR3nt: TGCGCCAGCAGCCAAGATTCCCGAGATACGCAGTATTTT
abundance: .; j_gene: TRBJ1-1; v_gene: TRBV6-1; d_gene: .; len: 15; CDR3aa: CASKYWGRENTEAFF; CDR3nt: TGTGCCAGCAAGTATTGGGGCAGGGAGAACACTGAAGCTTTCTTT
abundance: .; j_gene: TRBJ2-1; v_gene: TRBV11-1; d_gene: .; len: 16; CDR3aa: CASRPAGTTGRNEQFF; CDR3nt: TGTGCCAGCAGGCCAGCCGGGACTACAGGGCGGAATGAGCAGTTCTTC
abundance: .; j_gene: TRBJ2-5; v_gene: TRBV11-3; d_gene: .; len: 13; CDR3aa: CASSLGVKETQYF; CDR3nt: TGTGCCAGCAGCTTAGGGGTCAAAGAAACCCAGTACTTC
abundance: .; j_gene: TRBJ2-2; v_gene: TRBV5-6; d_gene: TRBD2; len: 15; CDR3aa: CASSLEVLAYGELFF; CDR3nt: TGTGCCAGCAGCTTGGAGGTACTAGCGTACGGGGAGCTGTTTTTT
abundance: .; j_gene: TRBJ2-3; v_gene: TRBV5-6; d_gene: .; len: 18; CDR3aa: CASSYGTGGREAVDTQYF; CDR3nt: TGTGCCAGCAGCTACGGAACGGGGGGCCGGGAGGCGGTAGATACGCAGTATTTT
abundance: .; j_gene: TRBJ2-3; v_gene: TRBV4-2; d_gene: TRBD2; len: 19; CDR3aa: CASSQGRGGGGDYTDTQYF; CDR3nt: TGTGCCAGCAGCCAAGGTCGGGGAGGCGGGGGGGACTACACAGATACGCAGTATTTT
abundance: .; j_gene: TRBJ2-3; v_gene: TRBV5-1; d_gene: .; len: 15; CDR3aa: CASSLGIPPTDTQYF; CDR3nt: TGCGCCAGCAGCTTGGGGATCCCTCCCACAGATACGCAGTATTTT
abundance: .; j_gene: TRBJ2-2; v_gene: TRBV7-2; d_gene: TRBD1; len: 16; CDR3aa: CASSSTGTVNTGELFF; CDR3nt: TGTGCCAGCAGCTCGACCGGGACAGTAAACACCGGGGAGCTGTTTTTT
abundance: .; j_gene: TRBJ1-6; v_gene: TRBV5-1; d_gene: .; len: 16; CDR3aa: CASSPRPLYDNSPLHF; CDR3nt: TGCGCCAGCAGCCCCCGTCCTTTATACGATAATTCACCCCTCCACTTT
abundance: .; j_gene: TRBJ2-7; v_gene: TRBV5-1; d_gene: .; len: 13; CDR3aa: CASSLQSSYEQYF; CDR3nt: TGCGCCAGCAGCTTGCAGAGCTCCTACGAGCAGTACTTC
abundance: .; j_gene: TRBJ1-4; v_gene: TRBV27; d_gene: .; len: 15; CDR3aa: CASSRDRSTNEKLFF; CDR3nt: TGTGCCAGCAGCCGCGACCGGTCAACTAATGAAAAACTGTTTTTT
abundance: .; j_gene: TRBJ1-2; v_gene: TRBV4-3; d_gene: .; len: 14; CDR3aa: CASSQDRGPLGYTF; CDR3nt: TGCGCCAGCAGCCAAGATCGCGGGCCCCTTGGCTACACCTTC
abundance: .; j_gene: TRBJ2-7; v_gene: TRBV15; d_gene: .; len: 13; CDR3aa: CATSRVDSYEQYF; CDR3nt: TGTGCCACCAGCAGAGTCGACAGCTACGAGCAGTACTTC
abundance: .; j_gene: TRBJ1-5; v_gene: TRBV28; d_gene: TRBD1; len: 14; CDR3aa: CASSRGQGNQPQHF; CDR3nt: TGTGCCAGCAGCAGGGGGCAAGGCAATCAGCCCCAGCATTTT
abundance: .; j_gene: TRBJ1-4; v_gene: TRBV30; d_gene: .; len: 11; CDR3aa: CAWALVDKLFF; CDR3nt: TGTGCCTGGGCCCTTGTGGATAAACTGTTTTTT
abundance: .; j_gene: TRBJ1-6; v_gene: TRBV6-6; d_gene: .; len: 13; CDR3aa: CASRTAPHSPLHF; CDR3nt: TGTGCCAGCAGAACGGCACCCCATTCACCCCTCCACTTT